This is a list of T cell receptor beta chains from one sample in a study of blood T cell repertoires in COVID-19. Sequencing used immunoSEQ multiplex PCR; TCRdb keeps in-frame clones, though not all of them. The sample gives under 150,000 clones, approximately 83% of which show up once; 6.5% to 9.5% is in the top ten. Sequenced input: peripheral blood. The receptors shown here come from an older woman with COVID-19, enrolled during active disease. Each CDR3 is given with its conserved first and last residue. A D gene is named only where the DNA matches it firmly. For some rows the clone size is stated as once, few or many, or as a class when expanded; others skip it.

D gene,clone size,V gene,J gene,CDR3 protein,CDR3 DNA
TRBD2,-,TRBV4-1,TRBJ2-2,CASSQDPPTSGSNTGELFF,TGCGCCAGCAGCCAAGACCCCCCGACTAGCGGATCGAACACCGGGGAGCTGTTTTTT
TRBD1,-,TRBV20-1,TRBJ2-5,CSAQGVETQYF,TGCAGTGCCCAGGGGGTGGAGACCCAGTACTTC
TRBD1,-,TRBV30,TRBJ1-1,CAWSLRGQREAFF,TGTGCCTGGAGTCTAAGGGGGCAAAGGGAAGCTTTCTTT
-,-,TRBV5-6,TRBJ1-1,CASSFRGSGNTEAFF,TGTGCCAGCAGCTTCAGAGGGTCGGGGAACACTGAAGCTTTCTTT
TRBD1,-,TRBV19,TRBJ1-2,CASRPGTDVYGYTF,TGTGCCAGTAGACCCGGGACAGACGTCTATGGCTACACCTTC
TRBD2,-,TRBV6-7,TRBJ2-7,CASSYPGGGDDEQYF,TGTGCCAGCAGTTACCCTGGGGGAGGGGATGACGAGCAGTACTTC
-,-,TRBV5-5,TRBJ1-1,CASSSTGTRGLDAFF,TGTGCCAGCAGCTCAACCGGGACAAGGGGGTTGGATGCTTTCTTT
-,-,TRBV2,TRBJ2-7,CASNLQGGGEQYF,TGTGCCAGCAACCTACAGGGTGGGGGCGAGCAGTACTTC
-,-,TRBV3-1/TRBV3-2,TRBJ1-2,CASSQEATVYGYTF,TGTGCCAGCAGCCAAGAGGCGACAGTCTATGGCTACACCTTC
-,-,TRBV7-3,TRBJ2-1,CASSPQAGADEQFF,TGTGCCAGCAGCCCCCAGGCCGGAGCGGATGAGCAGTTCTTC
-,-,TRBV11-2,TRBJ2-6,CASSTTSSGYSGANVLTF,TGTGCCAGCAGCACAACTTCCTCCGGGTACTCTGGGGCCAACGTCCTGACTTTC
TRBD1,-,TRBV29-1,TRBJ1-2,CSVRDRGQRGYTF,TGCAGCGTCCGGGACAGGGGGCAACGTGGCTACACCTTC
-,-,TRBV6-5,TRBJ2-1,CASSYSYGVNEQFF,TGTGCCAGCAGTTACTCTTACGGTGTCAATGAGCAGTTCTTC
-,-,TRBV5-1,TRBJ2-5,CASTMGGQETQYF,TGCGCCAGCACAATGGGGGGTCAAGAGACCCAGTACTTC
-,once,TRBV6-2/TRBV6-3,TRBJ2-5,CASSKSVVGETQYF,TGTGCCAGCAGTAAGTCGGTGGTGGGCGAGACCCAGTACTTC
TRBD1,-,TRBV5-1,TRBJ2-3,CASSPQGAYTDTQYF,TGCGCCAGCAGCCCGCAGGGGGCGTACACAGATACGCAGTATTTT
TRBD1,-,TRBV7-9,TRBJ1-2,CASSIGQGNYGYTF,TGTGCCAGCAGCATCGGACAGGGAAACTATGGCTACACCTTC
-,once,TRBV5-1,TRBJ2-3,CASSPGVRLGTDTQYF,TGCGCCAGCAGCCCGGGGGTGAGGTTGGGCACAGATACGCAGTATTTT
-,-,TRBV6-2/TRBV6-3,TRBJ1-6,CASSYAGRGYNSPLHF,TGTGCCAGCAGTTACGCGGGAAGGGGCTATAATTCACCCCTCCACTTT
TRBD1,few,TRBV7-3,TRBJ2-1,CASRTGTEGFEQFF,TGTGCCAGCAGGACCGGGACAGAGGGATTTGAGCAGTTCTTC
-,once,TRBV29-1,TRBJ1-1,CSVETRGGVFAEAFF,TGCAGCGTTGAAACTCGGGGTGGGGTCTTCGCTGAAGCTTTCTTT
-,once,TRBV29-1,TRBJ1-1,CSVFVRGAFF,TGCAGCGTTTTTGTCCGGGGAGCTTTCTTT
-,-,TRBV18,TRBJ1-2,CASSPPGRASGDYGYTF,TGTGCCAGCTCACCCCCTGGCAGGGCCTCTGGCGACTATGGCTACACCTTC
-,-,TRBV7-7,TRBJ2-5,CASSLAGAVETQYF,TGTGCCAGCAGCTTAGCGGGGGCGGTCGAGACCCAGTACTTC
TRBD2,-,TRBV5-1,TRBJ2-5,CASSLGASGGGQETQYF,TGCGCCAGCAGCTTGGGCGCTAGCGGGGGGGGGCAAGAGACCCAGTACTTC
-,once,TRBV3-1/TRBV3-2,TRBJ1-2,CASRQTGLYGYTF,TGTGCCAGCAGGCAAACAGGGCTCTATGGCTACACCTTC
TRBD2,-,TRBV11-2,TRBJ2-3,CASSYGGGPSTDTQYF,TGTGCCAGCAGCTACGGCGGGGGGCCAAGCACAGATACGCAGTATTTT
-,-,TRBV4-1,TRBJ1-4,CASSQGTGEKLFF,TGCGCCAGCAGCCAAGGTACAGGCGAAAAACTGTTTTTT
TRBD1,-,TRBV7-9,TRBJ2-2,CASDRGTGELFF,TGTGCCAGTGACAGGGGAACCGGGGAGCTGTTTTTT
-,-,TRBV29-1,TRBJ1-1,CSVIPTGRSEAFF,TGCAGCGTTATCCCAACAGGGCGCAGTGAAGCTTTCTTT
-,-,TRBV2,TRBJ1-3,CASSDKGYGNTIYF,TGTGCCAGCAGCGATAAGGGGTATGGAAACACCATATATTTT
TRBD1,-,TRBV19,TRBJ2-7,CASSNKPGTAYEQYF,TGTGCCAGTAGCAACAAACCAGGGACAGCCTACGAGCAGTACTTC
-,-,TRBV5-1,TRBJ1-1,CASSPDIENTEAFF,TGCGCCAGCAGCCCGGACATAGAAAACACTGAAGCTTTCTTT
-,-,TRBV28,TRBJ2-5,CCSGKQETQYF,TGCTGCTCCGGGAAGCAAGAGACCCAGTACTTC
-,-,TRBV10-3,TRBJ1-1,CAISAQGTNTEAFF,TGTGCCATCAGTGCCCAGGGGACGAACACTGAAGCTTTCTTT